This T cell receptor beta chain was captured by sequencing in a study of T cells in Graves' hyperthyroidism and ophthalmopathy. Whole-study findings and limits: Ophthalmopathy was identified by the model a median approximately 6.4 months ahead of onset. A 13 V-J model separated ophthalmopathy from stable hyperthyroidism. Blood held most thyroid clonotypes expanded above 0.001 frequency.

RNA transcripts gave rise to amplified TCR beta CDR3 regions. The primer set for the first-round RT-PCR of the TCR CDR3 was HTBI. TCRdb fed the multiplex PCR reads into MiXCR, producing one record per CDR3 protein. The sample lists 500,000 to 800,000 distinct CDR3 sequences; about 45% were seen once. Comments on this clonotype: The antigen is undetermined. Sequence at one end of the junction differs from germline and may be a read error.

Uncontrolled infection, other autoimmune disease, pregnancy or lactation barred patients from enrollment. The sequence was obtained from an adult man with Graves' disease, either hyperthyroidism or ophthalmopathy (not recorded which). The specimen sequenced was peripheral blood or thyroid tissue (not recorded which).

The CDR3 region has the DNA TGCGCCAGCAGCCTCTCGGGCAGGGCGGGATCACCCCTCCACTTT. Protein: CASSLSGRAGSPLHF. This chain links TRBV11-1 with TRBJ1-6, with D possibly being TRBD1 (5 bases). The CDR3 is made up of 15 amino acids. Per the germline V gene, CDR1 is SGHAT and CDR2 is FQDESV (reference sequence).